This section outlines one T cell receptor (beta chain) sequence together with its context. Germline CDR1 MNHEY, CDR2 SMNVEV (reference sequence). This CDR3 contains 14 residues. V dropped 8 bases and J dropped 6 bases, with 16 bases sitting between them. The record originates from a study of blood T cell repertoires in COVID-19. TCRdb keeps only in-frame clones here, not all; method: immunoSEQ multiplex PCR. In the table there are about 250,000 clones, 70% to 90% of which are singletons. This rearrangement joins TRBV27 to TRBJ2-2, with D possibly matching TRBD2 (5 bases). The sample consisted of peripheral blood. The TCR comes from a man aged 18 to 30 with active or convalescent COVID-19. The CDR3 reads CASGQSTRSGELFF. The CDR3 DNA sequence: TGTGCCAGCGGGCAATCAACTAGGTCCGGGGAGCTGTTTTTT.